The present entry profiles one T cell receptor (beta chain) with its context. Its antigen is unknown. These data come from a study of blood T cells in healthy people across ages. Those donating, healthy Caucasian individuals from Russia, were aged about 6 to 100. Through a sample-barcoded 5' primer and a J-beta primer mix, a second PCR was run for 7 to 11 cycles. Unique molecular identifiers of 12 random nucleotides labeled each cDNA. TCRdb recomputed calls from the 5' RACE reads with MiXCR, one row per CDR3 protein. The data hold over 950,000 distinct CDR3 sequences, with roughly two fifths observed a single time. CDR3 length equals 15 residues. Study-wide results and limits: With donor CMV status unknown, expanded clonotype changes were possibly confounded. Across the age range, TCR beta diversity per million T cells fell in a roughly linear way.

The rearrangement joins TRBV12-3 or TRBV12-4 to TRBJ2-7; perhaps D is TRBD1 or TRBD2 (5 bases each). The DNA end is more similar to TRBJ2-5, so the J call may be wrong. Sequencing was performed on blood. This TCR came from a young man in good health. CDR3 sequence (DNA): TGTGCCAGCAGTCCCGGGACCATGGTGGGAGAGACCCAGTACTTC. This encodes CASSPGTMVGETQYF.